This entry features one TCR beta chain sequence. Its antigen remains unidentified. The sample belongs to a study of cytomegalovirus exposure and HLA in healthy donors. V was cut by 3 bases and J by 8 bases, with 2 bases left in between. CDR1 is SQVTM and CDR2 is ANQGSEA in the germline V gene. The CDR3 consists of 9 residues. PCR employed 60 Vbeta and 13 Jbeta primers. The method was immunoSEQ multiplex PCR; TCRdb's version includes in-frame clones alone and lacks a portion of them. The clone table shows about 90,000 clones, with the ten largest holding about 3.4%. Broader study findings: A few of the chains that were CMV-associated were confirmed in vitro to be specific for CMV antigens. For TCR beta chains, V- and J-gene trimming was later linked to a missense DCLRE1C variant.

The rearrangement links TRBV29-1 to TRBJ2-1; D not resolved. Sample: PBMCs. The sequence derives from a woman aged 30 to 39 in good health and CMV-seronegative. CDR3: CSVDYEQFF. In DNA, the CDR3 is TGCAGCGTTGACTATGAGCAGTTCTTC.